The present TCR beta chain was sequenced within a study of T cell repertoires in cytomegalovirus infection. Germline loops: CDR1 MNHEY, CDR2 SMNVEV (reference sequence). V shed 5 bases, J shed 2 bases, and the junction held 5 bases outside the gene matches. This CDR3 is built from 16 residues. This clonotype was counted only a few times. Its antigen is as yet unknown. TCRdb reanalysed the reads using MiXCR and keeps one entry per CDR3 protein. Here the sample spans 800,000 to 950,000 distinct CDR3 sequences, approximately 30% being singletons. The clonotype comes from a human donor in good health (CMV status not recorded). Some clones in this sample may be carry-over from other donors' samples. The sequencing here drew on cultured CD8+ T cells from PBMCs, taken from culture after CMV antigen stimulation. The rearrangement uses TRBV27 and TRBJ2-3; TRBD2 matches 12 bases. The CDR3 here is CASSVLAGGNTDTQYF. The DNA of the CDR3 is TGTGCCAGCAGTGTTCTAGCGGGGGGGAACACAGATACGCAGTATTTT.